This T cell receptor (beta chain) was identified during a study of T cell clonotyping in hematopoietic cell transplantation. Whole-study context: Recipient samples before transplant were obtained post-cytoreduction.

Relative to its sample, this clone is medium-sized (0.01 to 0.1%). Its specificity is unknown. TCRdb keeps only in-frame clones here, not all; method: immunoSEQ multiplex PCR. The sample includes around 28,000 clones, 82% of them seen just once. Time point indicated: recipient sample about 28 days before transplant, after cytoreduction. Recipients were bled about 28 days pretransplant and at posttransplant days 30, 100, 180. Study-wide results and caveats: Broader posttransplant TCR repertoire diversity was predicted by graft donor and pretransplant recipient Inverse Simpson Index values. At the given depth, recipient repertoires were over 95% de novo clonotypes.

Germline V lookup: CDR1 SGHDT, CDR2 YYEEEE. Trimming removed 0 bases from V and 7 bases from J, with 13 bases in between. The CDR3 is 14 residues long. The specimen was peripheral blood mononuclear cells, collected before stem cell transplant. This receptor was obtained from a man aged 35 to 55 with acute myeloid leukemia. Some clones in this sample may be carry-over from other donors' samples. The chain joins TRBV5-6 to TRBJ1-1; D unresolved. CDR3 region: CASSLGETYGEAFF. The CDR3 nucleotides read TGTGCCAGCAGCTTGGGGGAGACCTATGGTGAAGCTTTCTTT.